The 3 T cell receptor beta chains below come from one sample, sequenced in a study of blood T cell repertoires in COVID-19. TCRdb's copy holds only in-frame clones and misses some; the assay was immunoSEQ multiplex PCR. This sample has around 180,000 clones, with 75% to 85% found just once. The sequencing input was peripheral blood. The receptors here all came from a human donor in a cohort sampled during active COVID-19.

This rearrangement joins TRBV10-1 to TRBJ2-3, with 8 bases fitting TRBD2. The V and J ends lost 0 bases and 5 bases, in that order; junction bases with no gene match: 7. Germline CDR1 reads WNHNN; CDR2 reads SYGVQD (reference sequence). The CDR3 has 16 residues. The CDR3: CASSESGAGEEDTQYF. In DNA form, the CDR3 reads TGCGCCAGCAGTGAGTCAGGAGCGGGAGAAGAAGATACGCAGTATTTT.

V gene TRBV3-1 (or the pseudogene TRBV3-2) combines with J gene TRBJ2-7, with a weak D call TRBD2 (5 bases). The V end was cut by 3 bases, the J end by 2 bases, with 17 bases between. Germline V CDR1 and CDR2: LGHDT, YNNKEL (reference sequence). CDR3 length equals 16 residues. The CDR3 region has the DNA TGTGCCAGCAGCCAGGACTTTACCACAGCCCCCTACGAGCAGTACTTC. Amino acids: CASSQDFTTAPYEQYF.

This clone occurred many times. The chain couples TRBV4-3 to TRBJ2-2, with 13 bases matching TRBD2. The germline gives CDR1 LGHNA, CDR2 YSLEER. Unmatched junction bases numbered 2, after V lost 1 base and J lost 0 bases. The CDR3 has 18 residues. The CDR3 loop is CASSQAGTSGANTGELFF. The CDR3 DNA is TGCGCCAGCAGCCAAGCCGGGACTAGCGGGGCGAACACCGGGGAGCTGTTTTTT.